Following are 26 T cell receptor beta chains from one sample sequenced in a study of T cells in tuberculosis. Profiled with immunoSEQ multiplex PCR; TCRdb holds only in-frame clones, not every one. This sample yields around 26,000 clones, of which approximately 90% are seen a single time; about a sixth belongs to the top ten. Sequenced: PBMCs. These receptors were taken from a donor aged 10-29 years with latent tuberculosis or without tuberculosis infection. Some clones in this sample may be carry-over from other donors' samples.

The gene calls are TRBV29-1 and TRBJ2-3; 10 bases map to TRBD1. Trimming at V came to 6 bases and at J to 5 bases, leaving 8 bases not matched to a gene. The CDR3 contains 14 residues. Germline V gives CDR1 SQVTM, CDR2 ANQGSEA. The CDR3 DNA sequence: TGCAGCGTGAAGGGCGACAGGGGGCAAGATACGCAGTATTTT. This sequence encodes CSVKGDRGQDTQYF.

This rearrangement joins TRBV7-2 to TRBJ2-1, with TRBD1 matching over 7 bases. The V gene's germline CDR1 is SGHTA and CDR2 FQGNSA. The J segment lost 4 bases and the V segment lost 4 bases, leaving 7 bases of the junction unmatched. This CDR3 contains 15 residues. Here the CDR3 DNA reads TGTGCCAGCAGCTCGACCGGGACAGCTTACAATGAGCAGTTCTTC. Translated, it gives CASSSTGTAYNEQFF.

The rearrangement links TRBV7-9 to TRBJ1-2, with 8 positions matching TRBD1. Germline CDR1 and CDR2: SEHNR and FQNEAQ (reference sequence). Germline trimming cut 5 bases from V and 4 bases from J; bases unmatched to any gene: 12. The CDR3 consists of 16 residues. Here the CDR3 DNA reads TGTGCCAGCAGCACCGGGACAGGCACACATGCCTATGGCTACACCTTC. It is translated as CASSTGTGTHAYGYTF.

The chain is built from TRBV6-5 and TRBJ1-2, with D possibly matching TRBD1 (6 bases). Trimming shortened V by 0 bases and J by 7 bases, and 18 bases separated the two germline ends. The germline V gene encodes CDR1 MNHEY and CDR2 SVGAGI. The CDR3 contains 16 residues. Here the CDR3 reads CASSYSEAGRGFGYTF. CDR3 DNA: TGTGCCAGCAGTTACTCTGAGGCAGGGAGGGGGTTTGGCTACACCTTC.

The chain couples TRBV6-6 to TRBJ1-3; 8 bases align to TRBD1. CDR1 is MNHNY and CDR2 is SVGAGI in the germline V gene (reference sequence). The ends lost 6 bases at V and 0 bases at J; junction bases unmatched: 4. The CDR3 is made up of 15 amino acids. CDR3: CASRDRALSGNTIYF. The CDR3 DNA follows: TGTGCCAGCAGGGACAGGGCGCTCTCTGGAAACACCATATATTTT.

The chain couples TRBV5-4 to TRBJ2-1, with unresolved D. Germline CDR1 SGHNT, CDR2 YYREEE (reference sequence). CDR3 length equals 17 residues. With 0 bases removed from V and 2 bases from J, the gap between germline ends came to 15 bases. This chain's CDR3 is CASSLAQIPRPYNEQFF. CDR3 nucleotides: TGTGCCAGCAGCTTGGCACAGATACCCAGGCCCTACAATGAGCAGTTCTTC.

The chain links TRBV28 to TRBJ1-2; 7 nucleotides align to TRBD1. The CDR3 length is 13 residues. With 5 bases clipped from V and 5 bases from J, the junction kept 5 bases outside the gene matches. CDR1 is MDHEN, CDR2 SYDVKM, per germline. The CDR3 DNA sequence: TGTGCCAGCAGTGAACAGGGGTCTTATGGCTACACCTTC. Residues: CASSEQGSYGYTF.

The rearrangement joins TRBV25-1 to TRBJ2-1; 9 positions agree with TRBD2. CDR3 length: 16 residues. V lost 6 bases and J lost 4; bases outside the gene matches: 10. From germline, CDR1 is MGHDK and CDR2 SYGVNS. The chain's CDR3 is CASRTSGGPDYNEQFF. The CDR3 DNA reads TGTGCCAGCAGGACTAGCGGAGGCCCCGATTACAATGAGCAGTTCTTC.

This chain connects TRBV7-9 to TRBJ2-1, with 8 bases identical to TRBD1. Germline CDR1 is SEHNR and CDR2 is FQNEAQ (reference sequence). The CDR3 has 15 residues. Trimming cost V 1 base and J 6 bases; bases outside gene matches: 5. CDR3 nucleotides: TGTGCCAGCAGCTTAGACCACAGGGGGAGCAATGAGCAGTTCTTC. Protein sequence: CASSLDHRGSNEQFF.

V gene TRBV10-3 combines with J gene TRBJ2-3, with 7 bases matching TRBD1. The germline CDR1 and CDR2 sequences are ENHRY and SYGVKD. This CDR3 spans 14 amino acids. V trimming: 7 bases; J trimming: 3 bases; junction bases outside the gene matches: 7. The CDR3 is CAIKTGPGTDTQYF. The CDR3 DNA reads TGTGCCATCAAGACAGGGCCGGGGACAGATACGCAGTATTTT.

CDR3 sequence (DNA): TGTGCCAGCAGTTTATCCCAGGGAGGGGATCAGCAGTTCTTC. Amino acids: CASSLSQGGDQQFF. J is TRBJ2-1 and V is TRBV28, with 7 positions matching TRBD2. J lost 11 bases, V lost 1 base, and 8 bases had no gene match. This CDR3 has 14 residues. Looked up from germline, CDR1 is MDHEN and CDR2 is SYDVKM.

The V and J genes are TRBV7-8 and TRBJ2-3, with no clear D. The germline CDR1 and CDR2 sequences are SGHVS and FQNEAQ. V lost 2 bases to trimming and J lost 1 base, with 13 bases between them. The CDR3 runs 16 residues. CDR3 DNA: TGTGCCAGCAGCTTATCAGATTGGAGCGGCACAGATACGCAGTATTTT. It encodes CASSLSDWSGTDTQYF.

This chain uses TRBV4-1 with TRBJ1-6; D is ambiguous. This CDR3 comprises 16 residues. The V gene's germline CDR1 is MGHRA and CDR2 YSYEKL. Trimming cost V 1 base and J 0 bases, with 7 bases left between them. The CDR3 sequence is CASSQVASSYNSPLHF. In DNA form, the CDR3 reads TGCGCCAGCAGCCAAGTGGCAAGCTCCTATAATTCACCCCTCCACTTT.

The gene calls are TRBV13 and TRBJ2-6; maybe TRBD2 (5 bases). The CDR3 contains 16 residues. The ends were cut back, 2 bases at V and 0 bases at J, with 8 bases in the middle. Germline assignment: CDR1 PRHDT and CDR2 FYEKMQ (reference sequence). The CDR3 DNA sequence: TGTGCCAGCAGCTTACCCGGACTCTCTGGGGCCAACGTCCTGACTTTC. Its translation is CASSLPGLSGANVLTF.

V usage is TRBV7-6 and J usage is TRBJ1-4; D perhaps matches TRBD1 (5 bases). This CDR3 has 15 residues. Trimming took 5 bases from V and 5 from J, leaving 15 bases between them. Germline assignment: CDR1 SGHVS and CDR2 FNYEAQ. CDR3 amino acids: CASSPGGRLNEKLFF. The CDR3 coding sequence is TGTGCCAGCAGCCCCGGGGGTCGATTAAATGAAAAACTGTTTTTT. The whole variable domain, filled in from reference TRBV7-6 and TRBJ1-4, reads GAGVSQSPRYKVTKRGQDVALRCDPISGHVSLYWYRQALGQGPEFLTYFNYEAQQDKSGLPNDRFSAERPEGSISTLTIQRTEQRDSAMYRCASSPGGRLNEKLFFGSGTQLSVL.

This clone was detected once. J is TRBJ1-2 and V is TRBV27, with D hard to call. With 4 bases removed from V and 0 bases from J, the gap between germline ends came to 6 bases. CDR3 length: 13 residues. The germline gives CDR1 MNHEY, CDR2 SMNVEV (reference sequence). The CDR3: CASSSDSNYGYTF. CDR3 nucleotide sequence: TGTGCCAGCAGTTCAGATTCTAACTATGGCTACACCTTC.

The chain joins TRBV7-2 to TRBJ2-1; D remains unclear. The CDR3 contains 13 residues. V shed 5 bases and J shed 3 bases, with 8 bases lying between them. CDR1 SGHTA and CDR2 FQGNSA come from the germline V gene. The CDR3 is CASSATFYNEQFF. The CDR3 nucleotides read TGTGCCAGCAGCGCAACTTTCTACAATGAGCAGTTCTTC.

This chain uses TRBV15 with TRBJ2-7, with D possibly being TRBD1 (6 bases). V lost 0 bases to trimming and J lost 3 bases, with 9 bases between them. This CDR3 spans 14 amino acids. The germline V gene encodes CDR1 LNHNV and CDR2 YYDKDF (reference sequence). CDR3 region: CATSREQGNYEQYF. CDR3 bases: TGTGCCACCAGCAGAGAACAGGGAAACTACGAGCAGTACTTC.

J is TRBJ1-5 and V is TRBV7-2, with D hard to call. Looked up from germline, CDR1 is SGHTA and CDR2 is FQGNSA. Deletions cut 4 bases from V and 7 bases from J, with 11 bases between. The length of the CDR3 is 13 residues. The CDR3 protein is CASSSMRVQPQHF. CDR3 DNA: TGTGCCAGCAGCTCAATGAGGGTCCAGCCCCAGCATTTT.

The chain recombines TRBV29-1 with TRBJ2-3; possible D gene TRBD1, 6 bases. The CDR3 loop spans 12 amino acids. The germline V and J ends were trimmed by 7 bases and 4 bases, with 12 bases remaining between them. Germline CDR1 SQVTM, CDR2 ANQGSEA. As DNA, the CDR3 is TGCAGCGAGAAACAGGGAGCAGATACGCAGTATTTT. Its translation is CSEKQGADTQYF.

The rearrangement joins TRBV7-8 to TRBJ1-6; the D is unclear. Germline CDR1 SGHVS, CDR2 FQNEAQ. The CDR3 is 13 amino acids. Trimming pared 5 bases from V and 13 bases from J, leaving 15 bases between. The CDR3: CASSLYGEVPLHF. For the CDR3, the DNA is TGTGCCAGCAGCCTCTACGGTGAGGTCCCCCTCCACTTT.

This sequence joins TRBV9 and TRBJ2-7; 10 bases fit TRBD1. V was clipped by 3 bases and J by 5 bases; unmatched bases: 8. The CDR3 is 15 amino acids. CDR1 and CDR2 from the germline V gene are SGDLS and YYNGEE. CDR3 coding DNA: TGTGCCAGCAGCGCCAGCTCGGGACAGGGGCACGAGCAGTACTTC. This encodes CASSASSGQGHEQYF.

The V and J genes are TRBV19 and TRBJ1-2, with unresolved D. The CDR3 is made up of 16 amino acids. The ends were cut back, 0 bases at V and 5 bases at J, with 16 bases in the middle. Germline lookup yields CDR1 LNHDA and CDR2 SQIVND (reference sequence). DNA for the CDR3: TGTGCCAGTAGTATAGATCCGTTCCAGGTTAAGTATGGCTACACCTTC. Protein sequence: CASSIDPFQVKYGYTF.

This chain joins TRBV6-1 and TRBJ1-2; D is possibly TRBD1 (6 bases). Germline CDR1 reads MNHNS; CDR2 reads SASEGT. V lost 3 bases, J lost 7 bases, and 15 bases lay in between. The CDR3 spans 14 residues. CDR3 bases: TGTGCCAGCAGTGAGCGCCCAGGGGCGGCTGGCTACACCTTC. It is translated as CASSERPGAAGYTF.

J is TRBJ2-7 and V is TRBV19, with TRBD1 matching over 7 bases. The CDR3 length is 14 residues. Germline CDR1 is LNHDA and CDR2 is SQIVND (reference sequence). Trimming took 7 bases from V and 5 from J; bases not matched to a gene: 11. The CDR3: CASKFTGVINEQYF. For the CDR3, the DNA is TGTGCCAGTAAATTTACAGGGGTTATCAACGAGCAGTACTTC.

The rearrangement joins TRBV27 to TRBJ1-5; tentatively, D is TRBD1 (5 bases). Trimming pared 4 bases from V and 6 bases from J, leaving 13 bases between. CDR3 length: 14 residues. The germline V gene encodes CDR1 MNHEY and CDR2 SMNVEV (reference sequence). The CDR3 region is CASSSTGGSQPQHF. The CDR3 bases are TGTGCCAGCAGTTCAACGGGGGGGAGTCAGCCCCAGCATTTT.